The text below deals with one T cell receptor (beta chain). As yet, its antigen is unknown. CDR1 is SGHRS, CDR2 YFSETQ, per germline. The CDR3 totals 15 residues. V dropped 4 bases and J dropped 4; count of bases not matched to a gene: 8. This entry belongs to a study of T cells in tuberculosis. Findings and limits, study-wide: The TCR-beta difference was not significant; alpha differences partly reflected length.

Sequenced by immunoSEQ multiplex PCR; TCRdb stores in-frame clones only, minus some. This table holds around 35,000 clones, about 93% found once. This sequence was found in a donor aged 10 to 29 with latent tuberculosis or without tuberculosis infection. Material: PBMCs. The chain is built from TRBV5-1 and TRBJ2-3; 8 bases are a match to TRBD1. CDR3 residues: CASSLLPQGADTQYF. DNA of the CDR3: TGCGCCAGCAGCCTACTACCACAGGGGGCAGATACGCAGTATTTT.